This T cell receptor beta chain was obtained from a study of blood T cell repertoires in COVID-19. The wider study: Acute-phase and convalescent COVID-19 samples originated in the United States, Italy and Spain. Sources were T cells, B-cell-depleted T cells, or PBMCs; the material itself was cDNA or gDNA.

Clinical histories supplied by participants themselves formed the basis of cohort assignment. Germline V gene data show CDR1 as LGHNT and CDR2 as FRNRAP. The CDR3 is 15 residues long. Trimming cost V 6 bases and J 2 bases; bases outside gene matches: 3. Authors' analysis steps: The assay estimated nucleated cells by amplifying reference gene primers. Repertoires were generated with immunoSEQ multiplex PCR, while TCRdb's copy carries only in-frame clones and drops some. The V and J calls and the clone size are those of that table, but D and trimming were determined from the DNA. The profile covers around 240,000 clones, with approximately 90% appearing a single time and more than 1% taken by the ten largest.

Sequenced input: PBMCs or T cells enriched from blood (not recorded which). The genes are TRBV12-5 and TRBJ2-2; 10 nucleotides match TRBD1. The origin of this receptor is a human donor in a cohort exposed to, infected with or recovered from COVID-19 (not recorded which). The donor label of this sample is uncertain. DNA of the CDR3: TGTGCTAGTGGACGGGACAGGGGAAACACCGGGGAGCTGTTTTTT. Its translation: CASGRDRGNTGELFF.